This TCR beta chain originates from a study of blood T cell repertoires in COVID-19. Produced via immunoSEQ multiplex PCR; TCRdb's table is partial and in-frame only. This table has 150,000 to 200,000 clones, roughly 77% appearing once. V was trimmed by 2 bases and J by 3 bases, leaving 2 bases between them. Germline values: CDR1 LGHDT, CDR2 YNNKEL (reference sequence). The length of the CDR3 is 11 residues. This clone has a single count. The sequence was obtained from a human donor in a cohort sampled during active COVID-19. The chain has TRBV3-1 (or the pseudogene TRBV3-2) and TRBJ2-7; D gene unclear. Sequences were obtained from peripheral blood. CDR3 nucleotide sequence: TGTGCCAGCAGCCAACACTACGAGCAGTACTTC. Residues: CASSQHYEQYF.